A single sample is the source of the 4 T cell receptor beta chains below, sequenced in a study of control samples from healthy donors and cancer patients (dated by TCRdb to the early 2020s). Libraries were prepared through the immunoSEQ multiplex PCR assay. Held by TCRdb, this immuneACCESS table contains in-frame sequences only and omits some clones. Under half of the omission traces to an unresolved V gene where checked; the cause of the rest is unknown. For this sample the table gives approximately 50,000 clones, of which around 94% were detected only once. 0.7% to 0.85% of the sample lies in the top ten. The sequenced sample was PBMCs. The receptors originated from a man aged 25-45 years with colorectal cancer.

Written as DNA, the CDR3 is TGTGCCAGCAGTTTATCTTCATTCCAAGGGGGGGGGACACCAAATGAGCAGTTCTTC. It encodes CASSLSSFQGGGTPNEQFF. The V gene is TRBV27, the J gene TRBJ2-1; D perhaps matches TRBD2 (7 bases). From germline, CDR1 is MNHEY and CDR2 SMNVEV (reference sequence). The length of the CDR3 is 19 residues. Deletions cut 0 bases from V and 7 bases from J, with 25 bases between.

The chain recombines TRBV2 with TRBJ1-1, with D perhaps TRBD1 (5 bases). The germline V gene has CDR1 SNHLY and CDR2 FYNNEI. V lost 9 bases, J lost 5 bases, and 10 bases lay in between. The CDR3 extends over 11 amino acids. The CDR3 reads CARTVRTEAFF. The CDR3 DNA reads TGTGCCAGGACAGTTAGGACTGAAGCTTTCTTT.

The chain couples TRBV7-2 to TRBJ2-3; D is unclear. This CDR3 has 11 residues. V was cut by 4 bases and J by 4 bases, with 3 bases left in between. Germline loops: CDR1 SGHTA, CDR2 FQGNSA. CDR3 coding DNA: TGTGCCAGCAGCTCCGCAGATACGCAGTATTTT. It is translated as CASSSADTQYF.

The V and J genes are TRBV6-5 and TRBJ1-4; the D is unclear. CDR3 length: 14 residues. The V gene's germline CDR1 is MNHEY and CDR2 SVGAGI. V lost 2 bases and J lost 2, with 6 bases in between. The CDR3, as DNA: TGTGCCAGCAGTTACAGTAGGACTAATGAAAAACTGTTTTTT. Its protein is CASSYSRTNEKLFF.